This T cell receptor beta chain is from a study of response to subunit inactivated influenza vaccine. Regarding the study as a whole: Authors suggested each seasonal influenza vaccination recruits few new T cells.

V was shortened by 3 bases and J by 0 bases, with 11 bases between the two germline ends. Germline CDR1 is WSHSY and CDR2 is SAAADI. The CDR3 has 15 amino acids. The table lists this clonotype with a few counts. Its specificity is unknown. TCRdb redid the calling of the RT-PCR reads with MiXCR, one entry per CDR3 protein. There are around 520,000 distinct CDR3 sequences in the sample; about 12% occur only once, and about 10% lies in the top ten. The specimen was PBMCs from blood, collected on the day of vaccination. This clonotype originated in a middle-aged man who received an inactivated influenza vaccine. The chain uses TRBV10-2 and TRBJ2-5; possibly TRBD2 for D (6 bases). The CDR3 sequence is CASSEYRDYQETQYF. The CDR3 coding sequence is TGCGCCAGCAGTGAATACCGGGACTACCAAGAGACCCAGTACTTC.